This T cell receptor (beta chain) was captured by sequencing in a study of CD8 T cells in ankylosing spondylitis. Trimming cost V 1 base and J 14 bases, with 19 bases left between them. There are 15 residues in the CDR3. Germline values: CDR1 SGHRS, CDR2 YFSETQ. Construction of TCR beta libraries was performed using quantitative 5'-RACE with molecular barcodes. TCRdb re-derived calls from the 5' RACE reads in MiXCR, one entry per CDR3 protein. The sample lists approximately 540,000 distinct CDR3 sequences, 9.5% to 15% occurring once. Findings and limits, study-wide: Reports of some motif variants in reactive arthritis synovial fluid and blood predate this one. Matched ankylosing spondylitis synovial fluid reportedly contained a significantly enriched population of disease-linked clones. Ankylosing spondylitis blood seemed to carry a telltale TCR beta motif made of several highly homologous variants. Clones linked with disease were CD8+ and fairly uncommon in the peripheral blood.

For this clonotype: Its cognate antigen is unknown.

The sample comprised blood, either unsorted or a sorted T cell fraction (not recorded which). The V call is TRBV5-1, the J call TRBJ1-6; D is unclear. The clonotype was recovered from a male donor with ankylosing spondylitis. The CDR3 loop reads CASSLTLEGQKTLHF. Here the CDR3 DNA reads TGCGCCAGCAGCTTGACGCTCGAGGGTCAAAAGACCCTCCACTTT. Together with reference TRBV5-1 and TRBJ1-6, the CDR3 gives the full variable domain: KAGVTQTPRYLIKTRGQQVTLSCSPISGHRSVSWYQQTPGQGLQFLFEYFSETQRNKGNFPGRFSGRQFSNSRSEMNVSTLELGDSALYLCASSLTLEGQKTLHFGNGTRLTVT.